This TCR beta chain was recovered during a study of identifying expanded T cells in peripheral blood. The assay was immunoSEQ multiplex PCR, and TCRdb's table has in-frame clones only and misses some. Here the sample spans 70,000 to 95,000 clones, 88% being singletons. CDR3 length: 13 amino acids. The V end was cut by 6 bases, the J end by 2 bases, with 11 bases between. Germline lookup yields CDR1 LNHDA and CDR2 SQIVND (reference sequence). The clonotype comes from a person aged 18 to 75 in good health. The chain employs TRBV19 and TRBJ2-7; D gene ambiguous. Sequenced material: blood. The chain's CDR3 is CASRAAAAYEQYF. DNA for the CDR3: TGTGCCAGTAGGGCCGCGGCTGCCTACGAGCAGTACTTC.